This record covers a single T cell receptor beta chain. The germline V and J ends were trimmed by 3 bases and 4 bases, with 4 bases remaining between them. The CDR3 loop spans 12 amino acids. TCRdb's copy holds only in-frame clones and misses some; the assay was immunoSEQ multiplex PCR. The sample yields around 100,000 clones, around 90% seen once. These data originate in a study of T cell responses to AZD1222 COVID-19 vaccine. Sequencing used peripheral blood, obtained on day 0 of AZD1222 vaccination. V is TRBV12-3 or TRBV12-4 and J is TRBJ1-3; D uncertain. The clonotype comes from an adult in good health. CDR3 coding DNA: TGTGCCAGCAGTTTGCAGGGAAACACCATATATTTT. Translated, it gives CASSLQGNTIYF.